Listed here is a single T cell receptor (beta chain). What it binds is not known. The data stem from a study of naive and memory T cell subsets. CDR1 and CDR2 (germline): GTSNPN, SVGIG (reference sequence). V was shortened by 0 bases and J by 4 bases, with 3 bases between the two germline ends. This CDR3 has 11 amino acids. Four subsets defined by CD45RA and CD27 were sorted after CD3, CD4, CD8 and live/dead staining. Two oligonucleotides, mixed equimolar, formed the beta constant-region primer covering TRBC1 and TRBC2. Ligated cDNA was amplified by four rounds of PCR with nested alpha and beta constant-region primers and SP2. MiXCR was run by TCRdb on the UMI-ligation and nested PCR reads, yielding one entry per CDR3 protein. The table has under 150,000 distinct CDR3 sequences, approximately 20% seen once; the top ten hold 0.55% to 0.75%. Study results and limitations: Naive repertoires, especially CD8, held a few larger clonotypes, possibly memory cells re-expressing CD45RA. Gini index rose across naive, CM, EM and EMRA in CD4 and CD8. A clonotype means one alpha or beta sequence, not an alpha/beta pair.

The receptor's source is a human donor in good health. This chain uses TRBV30 with TRBJ1-1; the D is unclear. Sequencing input: naive CD8+ T cells from blood. The CDR3 nucleotides read TGTGCCTGGAGTGTGGGCACTGAAGCTTTCTTT. It translates to CAWSVGTEAFF.